A single sample is the source of the 9 T cell receptor beta chains below, sequenced in a study of blood T cell repertoires in COVID-19. Sequencing used immunoSEQ multiplex PCR; TCRdb keeps in-frame clones, though not all of them. The sample includes 310,000 or so clones, roughly 85% seen only once; the top ten take 5.5% to 7%. Sequences were obtained from PBMCs or T cells enriched from blood (not recorded which). The receptors were sampled from a woman aged 40 to 50 who had recovered from COVID-19.

V and J are TRBV3-1 (or the pseudogene TRBV3-2) and TRBJ2-1; D perhaps matches TRBD1 (5 bases). CDR1 and CDR2 from the germline V gene are LGHDT and YNNKEL (reference sequence). The CDR3 loop spans 14 amino acids. The V and J ends lost 6 bases and 9 bases respectively, with 18 bases between them. CDR3 in DNA: TGTGCCAGCAGTGACAGTCTCGCCGTGTTTGAGCAGTTCTTC. Its protein is CASSDSLAVFEQFF.

The chain has TRBV7-3 and TRBJ2-1; a weak D match, TRBD1 (5 bases). CDR1 is SGHTA and CDR2 is FQGTGA in the germline V gene. The V gene lost 3 bases and the J gene lost 7 bases, with 10 bases spanning the gap. This CDR3 spans 13 amino acids. CDR3 nucleotide sequence: TGTGCCAGCAGCTTGGGGCCGGAGAATGAGCAGTTCTTC. This encodes CASSLGPENEQFF.

The CDR3 DNA reads TGTGCCAGCCGCACTAGCGGGGGCAGGCCCGGGGAGCTGTTTTTT. Translating it yields CASRTSGGRPGELFF. V gene TRBV5-8 combines with J gene TRBJ2-2; 11 bases map to TRBD2. Germline V gene data show CDR1 as SGHTS and CDR2 as YDEGEE. This CDR3 contains 15 residues. Trimming removed 7 bases from V and 6 bases from J; junction bases left unmatched: 8.

The chain recombines TRBV28 with TRBJ1-5; 8 nucleotides line up with TRBD1. Unmatched junction bases numbered 5, after V lost 6 bases and J lost 4 bases. This CDR3 has 14 amino acids. CDR1 MDHEN and CDR2 SYDVKM come from the germline V gene. CDR3 sequence: CASRQGGNNQPQHF. In DNA, the CDR3 is TGTGCCAGCAGACAGGGGGGAAATAATCAGCCCCAGCATTTT.

This clone showed up just a few times. This CDR3 is CASSPGQGSPLAKNIQYF. The CDR3 coding sequence is TGTGCCAGCAGCCCCGGACAGGGTAGTCCACTAGCCAAAAACATTCAGTACTTC. The rearrangement uses TRBV7-2 and TRBJ2-4, with 8 bases that match TRBD1. The CDR3 has 18 amino acids. CDR1 and CDR2 (germline): SGHTA, FQGNSA. Trimming removed 5 bases from V and 0 bases from J; junction bases left unmatched: 12.

J is TRBJ2-5 and V is TRBV7-9, with TRBD2 identical over 13 bases. Germline CDR1 reads SEHNR; CDR2 reads FQNEAQ (reference sequence). This CDR3 spans 18 amino acids. V gave up 5 bases and J gave up 5 bases; unmatched junction bases: 14. CDR3 loop: CASSLGLAGVVGRETQYF. For the CDR3, the DNA is TGTGCCAGCAGCCTTGGACTAGCGGGAGTCGTGGGTCGGGAGACCCAGTACTTC.

The rearrangement links TRBV30 to TRBJ2-3, with a tentative D call TRBD2 (6 bases). The V and J ends lost 1 base and 4 bases respectively, with 9 bases between them. Germline lookup yields CDR1 GTSNPN and CDR2 SVGIG (reference sequence). This CDR3 is 13 amino acids long. The CDR3 region is CAWSGLGADTQYF. CDR3 DNA sequence: TGTGCCTGGAGTGGACTAGGGGCAGATACGCAGTATTTT.

The V gene is TRBV5-8, the J gene TRBJ2-7, with D tentatively TRBD2 (5 bases). Trimming removed 0 bases from V and 0 bases from J, with 7 bases in between. This CDR3 has 14 residues. Germline V gives CDR1 SGHTS, CDR2 YDEGEE. CDR3 amino acids: CASSLASPSYEQYF. The CDR3 DNA reads TGTGCCAGCAGCTTGGCTAGCCCCTCCTACGAGCAGTACTTC.

The V and J genes are TRBV3-1 (or the pseudogene TRBV3-2) and TRBJ1-1; tentative D call: TRBD1 (5 bases). Per the germline V gene, CDR1 is LGHDT and CDR2 is YNNKEL (reference sequence). Trimming shortened V by 8 bases and J by 0 bases, and 13 bases separated the two germline ends. The CDR3 runs to 14 residues. CDR3 coding DNA: TGTGCCAGCTACGGAGGGGCCATGAACACTGAAGCTTTCTTT. Its translation is CASYGGAMNTEAFF.